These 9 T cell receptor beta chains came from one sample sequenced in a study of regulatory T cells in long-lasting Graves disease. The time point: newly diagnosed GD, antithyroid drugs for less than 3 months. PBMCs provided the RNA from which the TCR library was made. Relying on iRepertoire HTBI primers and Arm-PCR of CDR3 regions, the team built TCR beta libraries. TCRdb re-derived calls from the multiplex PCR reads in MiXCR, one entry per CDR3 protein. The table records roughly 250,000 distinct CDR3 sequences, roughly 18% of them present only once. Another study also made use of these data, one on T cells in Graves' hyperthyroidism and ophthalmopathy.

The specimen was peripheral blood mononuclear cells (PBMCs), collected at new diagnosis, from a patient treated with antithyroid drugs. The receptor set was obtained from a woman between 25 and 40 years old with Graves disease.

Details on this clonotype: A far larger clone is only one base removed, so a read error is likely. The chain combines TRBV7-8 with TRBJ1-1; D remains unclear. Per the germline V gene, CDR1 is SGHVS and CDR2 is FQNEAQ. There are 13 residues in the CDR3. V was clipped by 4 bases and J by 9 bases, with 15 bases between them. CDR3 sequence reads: CASSSRSLSKAFF. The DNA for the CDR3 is TGTGCCAGCAGCTCCCGCTCTTTATCTAAAGCTTTCTTT.

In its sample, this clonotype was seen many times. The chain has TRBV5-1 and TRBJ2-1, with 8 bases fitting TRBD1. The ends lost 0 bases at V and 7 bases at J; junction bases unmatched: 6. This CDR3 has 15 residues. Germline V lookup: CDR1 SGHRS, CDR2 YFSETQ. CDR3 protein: CASSLEDRGRNEQFF. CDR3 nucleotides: TGCGCCAGCAGCTTGGAAGACAGGGGACGAAATGAGCAGTTCTTC.

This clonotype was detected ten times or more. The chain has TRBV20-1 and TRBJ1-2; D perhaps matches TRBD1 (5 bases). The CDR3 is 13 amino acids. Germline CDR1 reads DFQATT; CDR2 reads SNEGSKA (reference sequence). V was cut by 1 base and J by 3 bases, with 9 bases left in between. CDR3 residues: CSARVGGDYGYTF. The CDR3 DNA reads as TGCAGTGCTAGAGTGGGGGGGGACTATGGCTACACCTTC.

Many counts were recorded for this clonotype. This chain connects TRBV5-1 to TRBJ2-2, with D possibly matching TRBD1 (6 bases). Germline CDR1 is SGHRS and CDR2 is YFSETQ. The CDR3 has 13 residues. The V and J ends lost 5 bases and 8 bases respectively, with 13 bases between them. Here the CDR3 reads CASSTQGSGELFF. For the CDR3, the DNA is TGCGCCAGCAGTACACAGGGCTCAGGGGAGCTGTTTTTT.

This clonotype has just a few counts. The CDR3 spells CASRKKGAGANVLTF. For the CDR3, the DNA is TGTGCCAGCAGAAAGAAGGGTGCTGGGGCCAACGTCCTGACTTTC. The rearrangement joins TRBV7-9 to TRBJ2-6; D unclear. The CDR3 sequence is 15 residues long. CDR1 and CDR2 from the germline V gene are SEHNR and FQNEAQ (reference sequence). The V end was cut by 6 bases, the J end by 2 bases, with 11 bases between.

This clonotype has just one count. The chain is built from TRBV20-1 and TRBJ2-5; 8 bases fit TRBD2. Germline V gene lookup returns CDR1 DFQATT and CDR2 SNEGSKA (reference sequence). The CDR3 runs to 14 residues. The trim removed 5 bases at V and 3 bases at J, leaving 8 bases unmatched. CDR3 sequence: CSADPAGGKETQYF. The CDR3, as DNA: TGCAGTGCTGACCCGGCGGGGGGAAAAGAGACCCAGTACTTC.

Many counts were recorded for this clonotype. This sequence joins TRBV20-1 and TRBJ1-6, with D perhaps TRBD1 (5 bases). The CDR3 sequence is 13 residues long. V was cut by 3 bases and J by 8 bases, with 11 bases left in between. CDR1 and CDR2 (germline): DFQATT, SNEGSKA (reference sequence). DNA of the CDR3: TGCAGTGCTAGGGGGACGGACTATTCACCCCTCCACTTT. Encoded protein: CSARGTDYSPLHF.

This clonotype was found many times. The CDR3: CASSMVPYEAFF. For the CDR3, the DNA is TGTGCCAGTAGTATGGTCCCGTATGAGGCTTTCTTT. The chain recombines TRBV19 with TRBJ1-1; D unresolved. CDR3 length: 12 amino acids. Germline assignment: CDR1 LNHDA and CDR2 SQIVND (reference sequence). V lost 3 bases and J 11 bases, leaving 13 bases between the germline ends.

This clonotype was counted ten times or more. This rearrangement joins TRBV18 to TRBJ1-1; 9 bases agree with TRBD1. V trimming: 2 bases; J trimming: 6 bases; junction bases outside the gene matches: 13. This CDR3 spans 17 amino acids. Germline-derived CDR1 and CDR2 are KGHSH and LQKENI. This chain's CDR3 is CASSPEGPGQGPPEAFF. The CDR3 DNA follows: TGTGCCAGCTCACCAGAAGGACCGGGACAGGGCCCGCCTGAAGCTTTCTTT.